The sequence of this T cell receptor (beta chain) was determined in a study of OX40 agonist ivuxolimab in advanced cancers. Looking at the study overall: Patients treated during dose escalation were battling hepatocellular carcinoma, melanoma, renal cell or head and neck cancer.

Repertoires were generated with immunoSEQ multiplex PCR, while TCRdb's copy carries only in-frame clones and drops some. The sample lists some 60,000 clones; less than 95% were seen once. The CDR3 runs 12 residues. Germline V lookup: CDR1 SGHRS, CDR2 YFSETQ. The ends were cut back, 1 base at V and 15 bases at J, with 14 bases in the middle. The source of this sequence is an adult with an advanced solid tumor such as melanoma, head and neck, liver or kidney cancer. This specimen was CD4+ or CD8+ T cells sorted from blood, taken in a trial of the OX40 agonist ivuxolimab. The V and J genes are TRBV5-1 and TRBJ2-1; D possibly uses TRBD1 or TRBD2 (7 bases each). The CDR3 DNA follows: TGCGCCAGCAGCTTGAGCAGGGGGGGCAGGTTCTTC. It translates to CASSLSRGGRFF.